This T cell receptor beta chain was captured by sequencing in a study of T-cell memory formation after mild COVID-19. In the study overall: The TCR clusters were mostly specific to one donor.

Only a few counts were recorded for this clonotype. From the 5' RACE reads, TCRdb called clonotypes with MiXCR, one entry per CDR3 protein. The sample lists around 450,000 distinct CDR3 sequences, 20% occurring once. Trimming shortened V by 3 bases and J by 5 bases, and 11 bases separated the two germline ends. CDR1 is LNHDA and CDR2 is SQIVND in the germline V gene (reference sequence). The CDR3 contains 13 residues. The rearrangement joins TRBV19 to TRBJ2-7; no definite D call. The sequencing input was PBMCs or a T cell subset sorted from them (not recorded which). The TCR was taken from an adult woman who had mild COVID-19 (a few samples of this study predate the infection). Cell type and time point are not known. The CDR3 bases are TGTGCCAGTAGTATGCGCCCAAGCGACGAGCAGTACTTC. Encoded protein: CASSMRPSDEQYF.